A selection of T cell receptor beta chains follows, all from one sample in a study of T cell repertoires in cytomegalovirus infection. Which antigens these TCRs recognize remains unknown. Using its own MiXCR run on the reads, TCRdb lists one record per CDR3 protein. Among fewer than 85,000 distinct CDR3 sequences, about 45% were seen once, and the ten largest hold 80% to 95%. Sequencing was performed on CD8+ T cells from cultured PBMCs, taken from culture after CMV antigen stimulation. These receptors were collected from a human donor in good health (CMV status not recorded). Some clones in this sample may be carry-over from other donors' samples. Both conserved end residues are part of each CDR3. A D gene is named only where the DNA matches it firmly. Clone size is not always given. Where it is, it says once, few, many or a class for expanded clones.

j_gene: TRBJ2-7
abundance: NA
d_gene: TRBD2
v_gene: TRBV7-4
CDR3aa: CASSPGGTHEQYF
CDR3nt: TGTGCCAGCAGCCCGGGGGGGACCCACGAGCAGTACTTC

j_gene: TRBJ2-1
abundance: few
d_gene: TRBD2
v_gene: TRBV12-3/TRBV12-4
CDR3aa: CASSPPPGTRDNNEQFF
CDR3nt: TGTGCCAGCAGTCCCCCCCCCGGGACTAGGGACAACAATGAGCAGTTCTTC

j_gene: TRBJ2-2
abundance: NA
d_gene: NA
v_gene: TRBV27
CDR3aa: CASSLPQRAPKPGELFF
CDR3nt: TGTGCCAGCAGTTTACCCCAGAGGGCTCCTAAACCCGGGGAGCTGTTTTTT

j_gene: TRBJ1-1
abundance: NA
d_gene: NA
v_gene: TRBV7-2
CDR3aa: CASSFRSTEAFF
CDR3nt: TGTGCCAGCAGCTTCCGAAGCACTGAAGCTTTCTTT

j_gene: TRBJ2-1
abundance: NA
d_gene: TRBD2
v_gene: TRBV2
CDR3aa: CASRPLASNEQFF
CDR3nt: TGTGCCAGCAGGCCACTAGCGAGCAATGAGCAGTTCTTC

j_gene: TRBJ2-6
abundance: NA
d_gene: TRBD2
v_gene: TRBV5-6
CDR3aa: CASSYELTSGRWSGANVLTF
CDR3nt: TGTGCCAGCAGTTACGAACTAACTAGCGGGAGATGGTCTGGGGCCAACGTCCTGACTTTC

j_gene: TRBJ1-6
abundance: many
d_gene: TRBD1
v_gene: TRBV11-2
CDR3aa: CASTGGFNSPLHF
CDR3nt: TGTGCCAGTACAGGGGGGTTTAATTCACCCCTCCACTTT

j_gene: TRBJ1-6
abundance: NA
d_gene: NA
v_gene: TRBV12-3/TRBV12-4
CDR3aa: CASSWSGGGFQSPLHF
CDR3nt: TGTGCCAGCAGTTGGAGTGGGGGGGGATTTCAATCACCCCTCCACTTT

j_gene: TRBJ2-7
abundance: NA
d_gene: NA
v_gene: TRBV19
CDR3aa: CASSIVGLSYEQYF
CDR3nt: TGTGCCAGTAGTATTGTGGGTCTGTCCTACGAGCAGTACTTC

j_gene: TRBJ1-2
abundance: NA
d_gene: NA
v_gene: TRBV11-3
CDR3aa: CASSYIIRETRDNLGKGYTF
CDR3nt: TGTGCCAGCAGCTATATTATTCGAGAGACCCGGGACAATCTAGGAAAAGGCTACACCTTC